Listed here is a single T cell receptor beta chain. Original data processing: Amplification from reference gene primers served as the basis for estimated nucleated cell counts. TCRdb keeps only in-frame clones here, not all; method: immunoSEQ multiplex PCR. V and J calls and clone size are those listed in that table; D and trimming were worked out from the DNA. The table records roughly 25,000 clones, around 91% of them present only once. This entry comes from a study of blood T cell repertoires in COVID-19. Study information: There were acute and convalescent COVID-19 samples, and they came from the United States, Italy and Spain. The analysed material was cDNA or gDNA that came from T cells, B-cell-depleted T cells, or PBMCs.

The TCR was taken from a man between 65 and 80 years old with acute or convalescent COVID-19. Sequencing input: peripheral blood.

In nucleotides, the CDR3 is TGTGCCAGCAGCGTAGACGTTAGCGGAGCCTACGAGCAGTACTTC. Translating gives CASSVDVSGAYEQYF. The chain recombines TRBV9 with TRBJ2-7, with D possibly being TRBD2 (6 bases). Looked up from germline, CDR1 is SGDLS and CDR2 is YYNGEE. Trimming pared 0 bases from V and 2 bases from J, leaving 12 bases between. The CDR3 loop spans 15 amino acids.